This T cell receptor beta chain was sequenced for a study of T cells in Graves' hyperthyroidism and ophthalmopathy. Study observations and caveats: Ophthalmopathy was separated from stable hyperthyroidism by a 13 V-J model. Model-based prediction identified ophthalmopathy a median 6.5 months prior to its onset.

It was RNA transcripts that yielded the amplified TCR beta CDR3 regions. A first-round RT-PCR of the TCR CDR3 used the HTBI primer set. In TCRdb, the multiplex PCR reads were re-called with MiXCR into one record per CDR3 protein. This sample carries 550,000 to 700,000 distinct CDR3 sequences, under 60% of them seen once, and the ten largest clones take around 20%. Many counts were recorded for this clonotype. What it recognizes is unknown. The junction had 4 bases not matched to a gene; V was cut back by 5 bases and J by 5 bases. The CDR3 is made up of 14 amino acids. In germline, CDR1 is SNHLY, CDR2 FYNNEI.

Sequencing was performed on peripheral blood or thyroid tissue (not recorded which). V and J are TRBV2 and TRBJ2-5, with TRBD1 matching over 11 bases. The TCR comes from an adult woman with Graves' disease, either hyperthyroidism or ophthalmopathy (not recorded which). The CDR3 spells CASSPDRGPETQYF. The CDR3 region has the DNA TGTGCCAGCAGTCCGGACAGGGGGCCCGAGACCCAGTACTTC.